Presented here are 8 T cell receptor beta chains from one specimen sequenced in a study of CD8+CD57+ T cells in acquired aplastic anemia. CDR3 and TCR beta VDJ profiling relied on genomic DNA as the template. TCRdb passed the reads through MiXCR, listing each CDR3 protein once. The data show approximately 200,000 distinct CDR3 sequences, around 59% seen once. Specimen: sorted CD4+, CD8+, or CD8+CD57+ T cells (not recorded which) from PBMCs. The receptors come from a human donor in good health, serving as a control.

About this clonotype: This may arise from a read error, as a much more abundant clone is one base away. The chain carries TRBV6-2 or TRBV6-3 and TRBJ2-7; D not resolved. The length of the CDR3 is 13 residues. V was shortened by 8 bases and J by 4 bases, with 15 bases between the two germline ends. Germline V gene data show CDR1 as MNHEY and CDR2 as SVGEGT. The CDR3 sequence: CASGSWATYEQYF. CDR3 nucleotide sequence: TGTGCCAGCGGTTCCTGGGCCACGTACGAGCAGTACTTC.

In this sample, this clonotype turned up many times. The CDR3 DNA reads TGTGCCAGCAGCTTAAGTAACCCAGGGGCACCCCTCCACTTT. It translates to CASSLSNPGAPLHF. The chain carries TRBV7-6 and TRBJ1-6; TRBD1 is a possible D gene (6 bases). This CDR3 contains 14 residues. The germline CDR1 and CDR2 sequences are SGHVS and FNYEAQ. The V gene lost 2 bases and the J gene lost 11 bases, with 13 bases spanning the gap.

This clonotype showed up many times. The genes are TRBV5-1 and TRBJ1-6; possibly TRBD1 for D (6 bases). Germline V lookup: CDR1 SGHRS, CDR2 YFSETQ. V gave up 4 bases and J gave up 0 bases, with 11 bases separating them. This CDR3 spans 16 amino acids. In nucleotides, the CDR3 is TGCGCCAGCAGCCCGGACAGCAACTCCTATAATTCACCCCTCCACTTT. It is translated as CASSPDSNSYNSPLHF.

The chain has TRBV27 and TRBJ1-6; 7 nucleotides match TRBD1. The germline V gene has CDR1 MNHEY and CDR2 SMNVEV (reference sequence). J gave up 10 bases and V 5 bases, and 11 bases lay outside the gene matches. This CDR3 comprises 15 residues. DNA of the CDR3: TGTGCCAGCAGTCCATTCAGACAGGGCAACTCACCCCTCCACTTT. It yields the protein CASSPFRQGNSPLHF.

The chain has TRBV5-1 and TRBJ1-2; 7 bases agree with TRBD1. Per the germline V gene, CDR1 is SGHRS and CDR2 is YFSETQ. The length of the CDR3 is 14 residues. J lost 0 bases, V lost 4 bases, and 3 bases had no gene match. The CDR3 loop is CASSEGQPNYGYTF. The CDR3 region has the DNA TGCGCCAGCAGCGAGGGACAGCCTAACTATGGCTACACCTTC.

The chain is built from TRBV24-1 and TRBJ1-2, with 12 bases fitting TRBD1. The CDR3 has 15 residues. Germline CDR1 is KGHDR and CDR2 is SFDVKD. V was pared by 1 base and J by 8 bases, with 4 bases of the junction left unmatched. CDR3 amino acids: CATSDFGTGGEGYTF. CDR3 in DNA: TGTGCCACCAGTGATTTCGGGACAGGGGGCGAGGGCTACACCTTC.

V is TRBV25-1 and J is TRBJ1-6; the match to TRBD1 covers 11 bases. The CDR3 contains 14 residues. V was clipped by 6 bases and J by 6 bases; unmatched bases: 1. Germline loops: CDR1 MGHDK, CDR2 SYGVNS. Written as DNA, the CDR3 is TGTGCCAGCAGGGGACAGGGGGTTAATTCACCCCTCCACTTT. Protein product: CASRGQGVNSPLHF.

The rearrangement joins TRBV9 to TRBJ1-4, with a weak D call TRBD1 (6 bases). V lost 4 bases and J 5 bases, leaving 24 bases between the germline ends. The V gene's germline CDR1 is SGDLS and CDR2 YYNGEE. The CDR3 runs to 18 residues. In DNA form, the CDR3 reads TGTGCCAGCAGCCCGCTTTCCCCCAGGGGCGGGGGAAATGAAAAACTGTTTTTT. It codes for CASSPLSPRGGGNEKLFF. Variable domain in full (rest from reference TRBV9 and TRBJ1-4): DSGVTQTPKHLITATGQRVTLRCSPRSGDLSVYWYQQSLDQGLQFLIQYYNGEERAKGNILERFSAQQFPDLHSELNLSSLELGDSALYFCASSPLSPRGGGNEKLFFGSGTQLSVL.